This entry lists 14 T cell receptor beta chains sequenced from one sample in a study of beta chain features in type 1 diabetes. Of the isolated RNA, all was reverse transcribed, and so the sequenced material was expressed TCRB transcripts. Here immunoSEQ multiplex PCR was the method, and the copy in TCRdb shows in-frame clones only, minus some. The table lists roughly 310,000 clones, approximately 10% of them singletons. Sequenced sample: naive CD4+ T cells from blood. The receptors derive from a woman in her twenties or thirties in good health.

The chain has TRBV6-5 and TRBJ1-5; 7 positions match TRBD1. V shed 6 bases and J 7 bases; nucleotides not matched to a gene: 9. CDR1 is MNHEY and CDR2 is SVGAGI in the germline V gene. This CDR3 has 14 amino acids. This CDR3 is CASRPDRDRQPQHF. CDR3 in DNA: TGTGCCAGCAGGCCTGACAGGGATCGGCAGCCCCAGCATTTT.

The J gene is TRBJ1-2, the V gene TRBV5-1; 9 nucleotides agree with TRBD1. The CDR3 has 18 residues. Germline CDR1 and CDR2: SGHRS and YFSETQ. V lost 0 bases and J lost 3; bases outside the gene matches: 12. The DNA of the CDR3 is TGCGCCAGCAGCTTGGTGCCCTCCGGACAGGGGTTTGACTATGGCTACACCTTC. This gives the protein CASSLVPSGQGFDYGYTF.

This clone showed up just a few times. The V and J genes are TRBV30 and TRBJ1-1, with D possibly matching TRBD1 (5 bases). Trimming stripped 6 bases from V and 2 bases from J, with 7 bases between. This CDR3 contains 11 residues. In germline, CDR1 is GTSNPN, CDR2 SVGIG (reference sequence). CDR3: CACQGNTEAFF. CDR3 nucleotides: TGTGCCTGTCAGGGTAACACTGAAGCTTTCTTT. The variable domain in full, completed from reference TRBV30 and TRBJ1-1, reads SQTIHQWPATLVQPVGSPLSLECTVEGTSNPNLYWYRQAAGRGLQLLFYSVGIGQISSEVPQNLSASRPQDRQFILSSKKLLLSDSGFYLCACQGNTEAFFGQGTRLTVV.

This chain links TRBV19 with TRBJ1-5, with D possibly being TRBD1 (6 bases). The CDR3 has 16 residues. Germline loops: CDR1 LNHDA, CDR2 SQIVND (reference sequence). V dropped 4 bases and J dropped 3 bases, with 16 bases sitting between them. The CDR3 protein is CASSTILGGANQPQHF. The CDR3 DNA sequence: TGTGCCAGTAGTACGATTTTAGGGGGGGCCAATCAGCCCCAGCATTTT.

The CDR3 DNA reads as TGTGCCTGGAGTATCGATCCAGGGGGCGGCACTGAAGCTTTCTTT. Translated: CAWSIDPGGGTEAFF. The rearrangement links TRBV30 to TRBJ1-1, with 8 nucleotides matching TRBD1. This CDR3 contains 15 residues. V gave up 2 bases and J gave up 4 bases; unmatched junction bases: 9. CDR1 and CDR2 (germline): GTSNPN, SVGIG (reference sequence).

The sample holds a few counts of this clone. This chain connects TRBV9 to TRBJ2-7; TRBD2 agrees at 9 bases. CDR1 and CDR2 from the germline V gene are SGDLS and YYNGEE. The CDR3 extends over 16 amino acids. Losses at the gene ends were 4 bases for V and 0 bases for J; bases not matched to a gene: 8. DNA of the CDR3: TGTGCCAGCAGCTCCTCGGGTAGCGGGAGCTCCTACGAGCAGTACTTC. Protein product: CASSSSGSGSSYEQYF.

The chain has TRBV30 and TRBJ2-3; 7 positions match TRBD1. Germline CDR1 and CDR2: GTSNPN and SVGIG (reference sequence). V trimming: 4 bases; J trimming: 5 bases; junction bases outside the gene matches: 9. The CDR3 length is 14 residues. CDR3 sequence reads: CAWTGGSYIDTQYF. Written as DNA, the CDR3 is TGTGCCTGGACAGGGGGAAGTTATATAGATACGCAGTATTTT.

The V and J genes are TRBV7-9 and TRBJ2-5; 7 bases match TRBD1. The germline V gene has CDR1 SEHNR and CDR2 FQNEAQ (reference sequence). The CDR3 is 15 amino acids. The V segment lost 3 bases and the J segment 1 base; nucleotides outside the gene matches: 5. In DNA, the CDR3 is TGTGCCAGCAGCTTTGGACAGGCAACCCAAGAGACCCAGTACTTC. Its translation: CASSFGQATQETQYF.

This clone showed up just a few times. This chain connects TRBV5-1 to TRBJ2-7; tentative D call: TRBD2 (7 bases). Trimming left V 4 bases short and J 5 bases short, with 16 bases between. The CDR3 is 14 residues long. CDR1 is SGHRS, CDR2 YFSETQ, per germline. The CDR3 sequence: CASSVLGGPDEQYF. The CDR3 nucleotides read TGCGCCAGCAGCGTGTTGGGGGGGCCGGACGAGCAGTACTTC.

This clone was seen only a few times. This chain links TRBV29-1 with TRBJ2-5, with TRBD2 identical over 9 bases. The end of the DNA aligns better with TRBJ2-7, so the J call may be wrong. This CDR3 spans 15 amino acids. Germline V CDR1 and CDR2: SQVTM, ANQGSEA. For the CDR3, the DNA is TGCAGCGTTGGGGTCTGGCGGGAGGGCCTCTTCGAGCAGTACTTC. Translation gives CSVGVWREGLFEQYF.

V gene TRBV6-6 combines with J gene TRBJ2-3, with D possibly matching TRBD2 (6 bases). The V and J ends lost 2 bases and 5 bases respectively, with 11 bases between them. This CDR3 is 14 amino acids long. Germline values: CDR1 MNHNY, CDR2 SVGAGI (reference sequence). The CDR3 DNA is TGTGCCAGCAGTTACGGGGACTGGGGAGATACGCAGTATTTT. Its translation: CASSYGDWGDTQYF.

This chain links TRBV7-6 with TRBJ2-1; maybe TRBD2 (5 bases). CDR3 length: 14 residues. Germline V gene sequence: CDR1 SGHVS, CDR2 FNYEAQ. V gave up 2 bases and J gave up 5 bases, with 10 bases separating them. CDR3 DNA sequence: TGTGCCAGCAGCTTATGGCACGGGAACAATGAGCAGTTCTTC. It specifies CASSLWHGNNEQFF.

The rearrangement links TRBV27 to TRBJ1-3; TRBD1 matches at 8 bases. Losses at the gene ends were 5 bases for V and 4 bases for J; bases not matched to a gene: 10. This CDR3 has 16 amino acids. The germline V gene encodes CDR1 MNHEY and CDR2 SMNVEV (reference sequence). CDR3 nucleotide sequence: TGTGCCAGCAGTCCGACGGCAGGGGGCTTAGGAAACACCATATATTTT. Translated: CASSPTAGGLGNTIYF.

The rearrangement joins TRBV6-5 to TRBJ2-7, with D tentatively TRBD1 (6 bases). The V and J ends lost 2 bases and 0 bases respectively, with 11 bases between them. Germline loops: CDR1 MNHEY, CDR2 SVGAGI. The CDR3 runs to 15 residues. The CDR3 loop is CASSYQGQSSYEQYF. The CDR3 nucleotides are TGTGCCAGCAGTTACCAAGGACAGAGCTCCTACGAGCAGTACTTC.